This T cell receptor (beta chain) was obtained from a study of T cell responses to AZD1222 COVID-19 vaccine. As regards this clone: The target antigen is unknown.

V shed 3 bases and J shed 1 base, with 1 base lying between them. Per the germline V gene, CDR1 is SGHNT and CDR2 is YYREEE (reference sequence). The CDR3 consists of 11 residues. This table comes from immunoSEQ multiplex PCR, and its TCRdb copy is limited to in-frame clones, with some not included. The data show 150,000 to 200,000 clones, approximately 87% seen once. Study findings and constraints: Researchers report vaccine-associated CD4 TCRs spanning spike, with dominance at 160-218 and 743-854.

This chain connects TRBV5-4 to TRBJ1-1; D call uncertain. The sample was peripheral blood, taken on day 0 of MenACWY control vaccination. The clonotype comes from an adult in good health. CDR3 in amino acids: CASSWNTEAFF. CDR3 DNA: TGTGCCAGCAGCTGGAACACTGAAGCTTTCTTT.